The following is a T cell receptor (beta chain) sequence with its context. This sample was included in a study of shared clonotypes between healthy human individuals. Study background: With ages of 18 to 49, the donors were a couple of women and three men.

The V gene lost 2 bases and the J gene lost 4 bases, with 12 bases spanning the gap. Germline lookup yields CDR1 SGHTA and CDR2 FQGNSA. CDR3 size: 15 residues. Produced via immunoSEQ multiplex PCR; TCRdb's table is partial and in-frame only. The sample records some 650,000 clones, 97% being singletons. Sequencing used naive CD4+ T cells sorted from blood. Subset indicated: CD45RA+ positively selected. The sequence derives from a woman under 40 in good health. The chain couples TRBV7-2 to TRBJ2-4; D may be TRBD1 or TRBD2 (5 bases each). The CDR3 DNA sequence: TGTGCCAGCAGCTTACACCTAGCAGGGAAAAACATTCAGTACTTC. It specifies CASSLHLAGKNIQYF.